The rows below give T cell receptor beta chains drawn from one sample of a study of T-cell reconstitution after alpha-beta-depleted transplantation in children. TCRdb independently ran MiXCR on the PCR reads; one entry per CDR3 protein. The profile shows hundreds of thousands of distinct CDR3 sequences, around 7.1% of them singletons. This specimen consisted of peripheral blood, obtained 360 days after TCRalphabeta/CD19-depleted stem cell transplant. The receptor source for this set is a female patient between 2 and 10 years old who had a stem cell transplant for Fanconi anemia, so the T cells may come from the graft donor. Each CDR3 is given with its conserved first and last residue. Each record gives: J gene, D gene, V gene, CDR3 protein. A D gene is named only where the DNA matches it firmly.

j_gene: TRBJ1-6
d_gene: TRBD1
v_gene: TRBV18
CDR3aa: CASSPGQSTSSYNSPLHF

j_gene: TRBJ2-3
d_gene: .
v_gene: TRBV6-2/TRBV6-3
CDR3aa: CASSFWGGAQYF

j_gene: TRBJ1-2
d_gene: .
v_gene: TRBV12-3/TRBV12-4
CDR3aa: CASAVESEGYGYTF

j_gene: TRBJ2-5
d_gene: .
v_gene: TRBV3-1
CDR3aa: CASSQEFEYETQYF

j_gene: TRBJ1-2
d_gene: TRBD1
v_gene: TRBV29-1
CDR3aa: CSAAKGQGALGYTF

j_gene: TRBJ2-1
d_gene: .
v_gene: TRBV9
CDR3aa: CASSVGTRDFRYNEQFF

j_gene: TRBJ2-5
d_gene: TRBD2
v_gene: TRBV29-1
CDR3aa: CSVKGVFRGDQETQYF

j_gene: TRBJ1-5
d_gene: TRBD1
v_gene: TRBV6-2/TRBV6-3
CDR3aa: CASGDRAQDQPQHF

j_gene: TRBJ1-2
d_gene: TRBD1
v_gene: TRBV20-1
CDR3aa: CSAALLGGTFYGYTF

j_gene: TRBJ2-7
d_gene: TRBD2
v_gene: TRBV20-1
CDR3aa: CSASWPSGGDPYEQYF

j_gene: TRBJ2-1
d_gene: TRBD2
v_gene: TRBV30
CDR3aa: CAWSVLAVFSYNEQFF

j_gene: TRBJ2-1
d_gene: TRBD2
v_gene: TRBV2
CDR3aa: CTSSLGVGTSGGRDEQFF

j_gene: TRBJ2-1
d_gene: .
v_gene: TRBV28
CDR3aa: CASSYNEQFF

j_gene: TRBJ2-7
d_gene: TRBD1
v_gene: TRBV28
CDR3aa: CASSLWTGDYEQYF

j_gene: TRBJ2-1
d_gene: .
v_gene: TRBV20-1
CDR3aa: CSARGGRSYNEQFF

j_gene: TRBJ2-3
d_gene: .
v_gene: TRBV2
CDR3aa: CASAQADTQYF

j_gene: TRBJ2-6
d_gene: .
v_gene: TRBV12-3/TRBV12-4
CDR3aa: CASSIRFLLSGANVLTF

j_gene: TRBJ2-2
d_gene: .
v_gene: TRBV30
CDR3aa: CAWRLGGNTGELFF

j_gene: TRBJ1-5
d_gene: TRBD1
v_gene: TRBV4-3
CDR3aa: CASSQEQGDYQPQHF

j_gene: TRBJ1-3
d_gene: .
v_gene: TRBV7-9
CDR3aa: CASSRGGAPGNTIYF

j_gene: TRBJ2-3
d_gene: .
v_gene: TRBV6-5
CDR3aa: CASSYRGSTDTQYF

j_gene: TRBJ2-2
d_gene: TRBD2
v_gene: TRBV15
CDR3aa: CATSSRYSGKNGELFF

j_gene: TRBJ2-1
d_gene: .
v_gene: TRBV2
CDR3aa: CASSEQQVGEQFF

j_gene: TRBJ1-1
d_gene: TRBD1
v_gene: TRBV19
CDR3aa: CAMDRDTEAFF

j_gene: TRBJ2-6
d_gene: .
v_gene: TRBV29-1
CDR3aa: CSVSEGRNVLTF

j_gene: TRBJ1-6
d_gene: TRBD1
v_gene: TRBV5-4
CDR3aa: CASSYRGSPLHF

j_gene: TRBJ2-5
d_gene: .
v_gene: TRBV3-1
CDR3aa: CASSHRGPYQETQYF

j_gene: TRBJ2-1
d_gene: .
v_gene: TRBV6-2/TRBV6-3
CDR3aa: CASSYSSLALYNEQFF

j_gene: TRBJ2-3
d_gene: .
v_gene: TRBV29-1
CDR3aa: CSVHSYTRQTDTQYF

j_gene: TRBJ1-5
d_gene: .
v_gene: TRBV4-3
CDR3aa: CASSQDRAVYQPQHF

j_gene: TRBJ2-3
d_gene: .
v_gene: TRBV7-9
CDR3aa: CASSPGGAKGDSDTQYF

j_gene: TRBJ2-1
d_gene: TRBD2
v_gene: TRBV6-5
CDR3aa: CASSYSTGGPGYNEQFF